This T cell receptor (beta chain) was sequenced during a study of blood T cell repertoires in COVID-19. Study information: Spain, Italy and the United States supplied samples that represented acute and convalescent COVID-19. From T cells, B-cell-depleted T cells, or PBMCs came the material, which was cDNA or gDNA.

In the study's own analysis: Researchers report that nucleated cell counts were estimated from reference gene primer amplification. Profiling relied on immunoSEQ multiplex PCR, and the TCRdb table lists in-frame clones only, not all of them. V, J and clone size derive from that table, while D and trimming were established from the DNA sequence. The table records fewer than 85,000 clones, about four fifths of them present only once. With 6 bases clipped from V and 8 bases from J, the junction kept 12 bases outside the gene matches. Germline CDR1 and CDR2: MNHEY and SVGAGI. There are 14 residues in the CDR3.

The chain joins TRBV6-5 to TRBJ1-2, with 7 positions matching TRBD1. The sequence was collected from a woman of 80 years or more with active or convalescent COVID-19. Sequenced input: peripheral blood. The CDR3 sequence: CASRSSDRVGGYTF. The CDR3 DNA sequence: TGTGCCAGCAGGAGTTCAGACAGGGTGGGAGGCTACACCTTC.